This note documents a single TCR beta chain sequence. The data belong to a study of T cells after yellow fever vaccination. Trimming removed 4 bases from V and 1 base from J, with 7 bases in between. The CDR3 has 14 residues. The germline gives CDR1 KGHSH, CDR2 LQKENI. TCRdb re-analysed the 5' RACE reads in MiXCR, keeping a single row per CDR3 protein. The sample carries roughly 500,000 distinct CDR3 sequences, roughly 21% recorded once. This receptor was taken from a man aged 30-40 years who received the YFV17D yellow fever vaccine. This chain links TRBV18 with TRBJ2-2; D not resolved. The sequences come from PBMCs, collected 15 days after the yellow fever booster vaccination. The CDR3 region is CASSREKNTGELFF. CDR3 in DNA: TGTGCCAGCTCACGCGAGAAGAACACCGGGGAGCTGTTTTTT.